The 6 T cell receptor beta chains below all came from one sample that was sequenced in a study of graft-versus-host responses after intestinal transplantation. For these TCRs, the target antigens are not known. Profiled with immunoSEQ multiplex PCR; TCRdb holds only in-frame clones, not every one. The data contain 95,000 to 150,000 clones, over 85% of them singletons. The specimen was unstimulated CD4+ T cells sorted from spleen or lymph node cells, collected before intestinal transplant. Source of these receptors: a human donor who received an intestinal transplant.

The chain combines TRBV5-6 with TRBJ1-2; possibly TRBD1 for D (5 bases). Trimming cost V 4 bases and J 4 bases, with 14 bases left between them. The CDR3 totals 14 residues. Germline CDR1 is SGHDT and CDR2 is YYEEEE. This CDR3 is CASSPAGTSYGYTF. The DNA for the CDR3 is TGTGCCAGCAGCCCGGCCGGGACGTCCTATGGCTACACCTTC. Full variable domain (rest looked up from reference TRBV5-6 and TRBJ1-2): DAGVTQSPTHLIKTRGQQVTLRCSPKSGHDTVSWYQQALGQGPQFIFQYYEEEERQRGNFPDRFSGHQFPNYSSELNVNALLLGDSALYLCASSPAGTSYGYTFGSGTRLTVV.

The chain employs TRBV6-5 and TRBJ1-2; TRBD1 agrees at 9 bases. V was clipped by 7 bases and J by 2 bases; unmatched bases: 5. Germline CDR1 reads MNHEY; CDR2 reads SVGAGI. This CDR3 region has 14 residues. CDR3 sequence (DNA): TGTGCCAGCACTAAGACAGGGGGGAACTATGGCTACACCTTC. Its translation is CASTKTGGNYGYTF.

This clone was seen once. The V call is TRBV28, the J call TRBJ2-7; the match to TRBD1 covers 7 bases. Germline V gene data show CDR1 as MDHEN and CDR2 as SYDVKM. This CDR3 has 13 amino acids. V shed 6 bases, J shed 3 bases, and the junction held 5 bases outside the gene matches. The DNA for the CDR3 is TGTGCCAGCAGGTACGACAGGGTCTACGAGCAGTACTTC. Residues: CASRYDRVYEQYF.

The sample holds one count of this clone. V gene TRBV13 combines with J gene TRBJ1-1; a possible D gene is TRBD1 (6 bases). The CDR3 covers 16 residues. Per germline, CDR1 PRHDT and CDR2 FYEKMQ (reference sequence). Trimming pared 2 bases from V and 8 bases from J, leaving 21 bases between. The CDR3 nucleotides are TGTGCCAGCAGCTTAAGACTCCGGACAGTTCTACGCGAAGCTTTCTTT. It translates to CASSLRLRTVLREAFF.

The CDR3 region is CAISESVGLAGVNEQFF. The CDR3 DNA sequence: TGTGCCATCAGTGAGTCGGTGGGACTAGCGGGAGTCAATGAGCAGTTCTTC. The V call is TRBV10-3, the J call TRBJ2-1; 14 bases align to TRBD2. V shed 0 bases and J 6 bases; nucleotides not matched to a gene: 4. The CDR3 has 17 amino acids. Looked up from germline, CDR1 is ENHRY and CDR2 is SYGVKD.

The chain carries TRBV28 and TRBJ1-1; 10 bases map to TRBD1. The V gene end was trimmed by 6 bases and the J gene end by 1 base; junction bases not matched to a gene: 20. The CDR3 has 20 residues. CDR1 is MDHEN and CDR2 is SYDVKM in the germline V gene. CDR3 sequence reads: CASSFLGTGAASGENTEAFF. CDR3 nucleotide sequence: TGTGCCAGCAGCTTTTTGGGGACAGGGGCCGCCTCAGGAGAGAACACTGAAGCTTTCTTT.